This note documents a single TCR beta chain sequence. The CDR3 spans 12 residues. The V gene lost 4 bases and the J gene lost 4 bases, with 8 bases spanning the gap. The germline V gene has CDR1 GTSNPN and CDR2 SVGIG (reference sequence). The sample originates from a study of OX40 agonist ivuxolimab in advanced cancers. Turning to the study itself: Administration of intravenous ivuxolimab to patients occurred every 2 weeks at 0.01 to 10 mg/kg.

Clones were read by immunoSEQ multiplex PCR, and TCRdb kept only the in-frame ones, dropping some. The table lists roughly 28,000 clones, 82% of them singletons. The chain joins TRBV30 to TRBJ1-3; D call uncertain. This TCR was recovered from an adult with an advanced solid tumor such as melanoma, head and neck, liver or kidney cancer. The sequenced sample was CD4+ or CD8+ T cells sorted from blood, obtained in a trial of the OX40 agonist ivuxolimab. The CDR3 is CAWKYAGNTIYF. CDR3 in DNA: TGTGCCTGGAAGTATGCCGGAAACACCATATATTTT.